The sequence of this T cell receptor (beta chain) was determined in a study of T cell changes during pregnancy in multiple sclerosis (dated by TCRdb to the late 2010s). About the full investigation: The study examined how the T cell repertoire changed over the course of pregnancy in women with multiple sclerosis.

The germline V gene encodes CDR1 PRHDT and CDR2 FYEKMQ (reference sequence). Measured from the cysteine to the phenylalanine, the CDR3 is 14 residues long. The read is trimmed to its CDR3 DNA, 42 bases read in frame from base 1. V drops 1 base and J drops 0 bases, leaving 6 bases in between. Receptors were amplified or captured by the immunoSEQ multiplex PCR assay. Imported from immuneACCESS, the table was reduced by TCRdb to in-frame sequences with V and J called. These copies leave out some clones; in studies compared against another copy, an unresolved V gene accounts for under half, and the cause of the remainder is not known. This sample comprises about 60,000 clones, approximately 90% of them detected only once. Around 0.8% of the sample is held by the ten biggest clonotypes. On this clone: The antigen it recognizes is unknown. No quality values exist for individual bases; no much larger clone is one base distant.

The receptor's source is a female donor with multiple sclerosis, enrolled in a pregnancy study. The chain links TRBV13 with TRBJ1-2; TRBD1 is possibly the D segment (6 matching bases). The sequencing used CD4+ T cells from peripheral blood mononuclear cells, collected in the first trimester of pregnancy. The CDR3 protein is CASSLDRANYGYTF. The nucleotide sequence reads TGTGCCAGCAGCTTAGACAGGGCTAACTATGGCTACACCTTC.